These T cell receptor beta chains were read from a single sample in a study of STAT5B mutations in CD4+ large granular lymphocyte leukemia. Some clones are missing from TCRdb's copy, which holds only in-frame ones; the method was immunoSEQ multiplex PCR. The table shows nearly 20,000 clones, with around 85% occurring only once. The sample taken for sequencing was CD4+ T cells from blood buffy coats. The receptors were sampled from a human donor in good health. CDR3s include the opening cysteine and the closing phenylalanine or tryptophan. Fields, in order: D gene, J gene, clone size, V gene, CDR3 protein, CDR3 DNA. A D gene is named only where the DNA matches it firmly. Expanded clones get a size class; other rows say once, few or many, or leave the size out.

>-|TRBJ1-1|-|TRBV10-1
CASSAGGATEAFF
TGCGCCAGCAGTGCGGGAGGGGCGACTGAAGCTTTCTTT
>-|TRBJ2-2|once|TRBV5-1
CASKREPNTGELFF
TGCGCCAGCAAGAGGGAACCGAACACCGGGGAGCTGTTTTTT
>TRBD2|TRBJ2-5|-|TRBV9
CASSVDSGRGETQYF
TGTGCCAGCAGCGTAGATAGCGGGAGAGGAGAGACCCAGTACTTC
>-|TRBJ2-7|few|TRBV18
CASSPQSYEQYF
TGTGCCAGCTCACCACAGTCCTACGAGCAGTACTTC
>-|TRBJ2-1|once|TRBV6-6
CASTRNSYNEQFF
TGTGCCAGCACCCGCAACTCCTACAATGAGCAGTTCTTC
>-|TRBJ1-1|-|TRBV7-4
CARPTGVRLNTEAFF
TGTGCCAGACCCACAGGAGTTCGATTGAACACTGAAGCTTTCTTT
>TRBD2|TRBJ2-7|-|TRBV4-1
CASSQVSSGIYEQYF
TGCGCCAGCAGCCAAGTATCTAGCGGGATTTACGAGCAGTACTTC
>-|TRBJ2-5|-|TRBV18
CASSPARETQYF
TGTGCCAGCTCACCAGCGCGGGAGACCCAGTACTTC
>-|TRBJ2-7|-|TRBV6-5
CASSYSPGQFYEQYF
TGTGCCAGCAGTTACTCACCAGGCCAGTTCTACGAGCAGTACTTC
>-|TRBJ1-2|-|TRBV9
CASSVGQENYGYTF
TGTGCCAGCAGCGTAGGGCAGGAAAACTATGGCTACACCTTC
>-|TRBJ2-5|-|TRBV5-4
CASSRWGDQSRTQYF
TGTGCCAGCAGCCGCTGGGGGGATCAGAGTAGGACCCAATACTTC
>-|TRBJ2-3|-|TRBV7-2
CASSDNPSTDTQYF
TGTGCCAGCAGCGATAACCCTAGCACAGATACGCAGTATTTT
>TRBD2|TRBJ2-2|-|TRBV7-2
CASSFPGLAGTGELFF
TGTGCCAGCAGCTTTCCGGGACTAGCAGGCACCGGGGAGCTGTTTTTT
>TRBD1|TRBJ1-4|-|TRBV2
CASSEAPAGGLSGEKLFF
TGTGCCAGCAGTGAAGCCCCCGCAGGGGGCTTATCGGGTGAAAAACTGTTTTTT